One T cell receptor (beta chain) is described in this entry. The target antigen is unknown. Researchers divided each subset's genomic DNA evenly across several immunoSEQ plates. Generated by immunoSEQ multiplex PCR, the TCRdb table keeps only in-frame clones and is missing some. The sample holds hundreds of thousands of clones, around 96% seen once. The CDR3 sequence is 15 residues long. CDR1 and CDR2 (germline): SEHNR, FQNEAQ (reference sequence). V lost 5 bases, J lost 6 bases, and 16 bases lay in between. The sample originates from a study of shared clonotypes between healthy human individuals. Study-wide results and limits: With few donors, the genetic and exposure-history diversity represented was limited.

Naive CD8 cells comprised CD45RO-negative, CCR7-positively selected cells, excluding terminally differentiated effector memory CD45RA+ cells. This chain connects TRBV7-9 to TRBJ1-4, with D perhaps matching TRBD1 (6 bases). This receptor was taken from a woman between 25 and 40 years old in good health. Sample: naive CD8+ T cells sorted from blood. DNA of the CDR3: TGTGCCAGCAGCCCCCACAGGGTAGGCGATGAAAAACTGTTTTTT. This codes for CASSPHRVGDEKLFF.